This TCR beta chain was obtained from a study of Ad26.COV2.S vaccination and SARS-CoV-2 variants. The CDR3 extends over 13 amino acids. V shed 3 bases and J 6 bases; nucleotides not matched to a gene: 5. The treatment denotes: approximately 18 received Ad26.COV2.S at low or high dose, single or two shots; several received placebo; per-sample allocation not given. Sampling happened 63 days after the first vaccine or placebo injection. TCRdb's table, derived via immunoSEQ multiplex PCR, lists solely in-frame clones and lacks some. Seen here are 350,000 to 450,000 clones, around 83% observed once, and the top ten hold roughly 3.3%.

This sequence joins TRBV12-3 or TRBV12-4 and TRBJ2-7, with 7 bases lining up with TRBD2. Here the sequenced sample was peripheral blood, taken in a trial of Ad26.COV2.S vaccine versus placebo. This receptor was identified in a person aged 18-60 years who received the Ad26.COV2.S COVID-19 vaccine or a placebo. The CDR3 sequence: CASSFAREGEQYF. Here the CDR3 DNA reads TGTGCCAGCAGTTTTGCCAGGGAGGGCGAGCAGTACTTC.